The following is a TCR beta chain sequence with its context. These data belong to a study of cytomegalovirus exposure and HLA in healthy donors. Both 60 Vbeta primers and 13 Jbeta primers went into the PCR. Libraries were prepared by immunoSEQ multiplex PCR; TCRdb keeps only in-frame clonotypes and omits some of them. The table records around 190,000 clones, 70% to 80% of them present only once. The CDR3 covers 15 residues. V trimming: 6 bases; J trimming: 1 base; junction bases outside the gene matches: 5. Germline CDR1 LNHDA, CDR2 SQIVND (reference sequence). The chain uses TRBV19 and TRBJ1-1; 10 bases line up with TRBD1. This sequence was found in a man aged 55 to 70 in good health and CMV-seronegative. The specimen was PBMCs. The CDR3 coding sequence is TGTGCCAGTAGCGGGACAGGGGCTGCGAACACTGAAGCTTTCTTT. Its protein is CASSGTGAANTEAFF. The whole variable domain, filled in from reference TRBV19 and TRBJ1-1, reads DGGITQSPKYLFRKEGQNVTLSCEQNLNHDAMYWYRQDPGQGLRLIYYSQIVNDFQKGDIAEGYSVSREKKESFPLTVTSAQKNPTAFYLCASSGTGAANTEAFFGQGTRLTVV.